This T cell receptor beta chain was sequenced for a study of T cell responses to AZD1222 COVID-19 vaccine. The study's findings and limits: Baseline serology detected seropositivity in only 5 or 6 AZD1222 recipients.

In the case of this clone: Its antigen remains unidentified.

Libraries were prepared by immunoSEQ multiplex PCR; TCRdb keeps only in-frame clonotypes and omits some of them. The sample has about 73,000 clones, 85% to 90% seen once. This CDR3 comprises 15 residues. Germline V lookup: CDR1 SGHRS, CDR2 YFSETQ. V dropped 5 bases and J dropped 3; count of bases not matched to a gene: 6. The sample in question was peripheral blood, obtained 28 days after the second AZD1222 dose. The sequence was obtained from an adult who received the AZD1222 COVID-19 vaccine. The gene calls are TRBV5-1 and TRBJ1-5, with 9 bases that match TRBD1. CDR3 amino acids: CASRSGTGNNQPQHF. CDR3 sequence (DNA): TGCGCCAGCAGATCCGGGACAGGGAACAATCAGCCCCAGCATTTT.